This T cell receptor beta chain was documented in a study of response to subunit inactivated influenza vaccine. Overall study findings and caveats: Every seasonal influenza vaccination brings in few new T cells, the authors suggested.

TCRdb used MiXCR to reprocess the RT-PCR reads, holding one entry per CDR3 protein. The data contain roughly 650,000 distinct CDR3 sequences, 15% to 17% of them singletons. This clonotype was seen many times. What it binds is unknown. CDR3 length: 15 residues. V shed 6 bases, J shed 7 bases, and the junction held 13 bases outside the gene matches. CDR1 SGHTA and CDR2 FQGNSA come from the germline V gene. The input for sequencing was PBMCs from blood, taken 11 to 12 days after vaccination. The chain uses TRBV7-2 and TRBJ2-3; TRBD1 agrees at 7 bases. The TCR was taken from a man aged 45-65 years who received an inactivated influenza vaccine. The CDR3 reads CASRSRDSSINTQYF. CDR3 nucleotides: TGTGCCAGCAGATCCCGGGACAGTAGCATTAATACGCAGTATTTT.